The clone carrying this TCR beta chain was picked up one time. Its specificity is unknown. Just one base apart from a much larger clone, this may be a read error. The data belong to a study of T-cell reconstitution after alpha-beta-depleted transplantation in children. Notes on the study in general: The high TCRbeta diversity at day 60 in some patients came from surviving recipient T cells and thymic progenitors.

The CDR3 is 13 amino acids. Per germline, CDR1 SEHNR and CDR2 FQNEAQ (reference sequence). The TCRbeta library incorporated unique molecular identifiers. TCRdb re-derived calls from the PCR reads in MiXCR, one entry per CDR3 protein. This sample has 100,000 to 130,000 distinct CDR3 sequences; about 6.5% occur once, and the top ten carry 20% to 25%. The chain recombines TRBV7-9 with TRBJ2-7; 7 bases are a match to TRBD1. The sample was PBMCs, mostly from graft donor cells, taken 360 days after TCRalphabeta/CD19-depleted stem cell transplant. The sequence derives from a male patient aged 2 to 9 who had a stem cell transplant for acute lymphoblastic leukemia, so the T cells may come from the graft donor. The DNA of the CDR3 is TGTGCCAGCGGGGACAGACTTTCCTACGAGCGGTACTTC. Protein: CASGDRLSYERYF.